The 2 T cell receptor beta chains below were found in one sample sequenced in a study of blood T cell repertoires in COVID-19. The repertoire was sequenced with immunoSEQ multiplex PCR; TCRdb's copy has only in-frame clones and lacks some. The table lists under 300,000 clones, roughly 90% of them singletons. Sequencing was done on a sample of peripheral blood. The origin of the receptors is a woman in her 30s with COVID-19, enrolled during active disease.

This clone is a singleton in its sample. The chain links TRBV6-1 to TRBJ1-5; D remains unclear. Germline V gene sequence: CDR1 MNHNS, CDR2 SASEGT. V was pared by 2 bases and J by 5 bases, with 10 bases between. This CDR3 contains 14 residues. The CDR3 sequence: CASSEFLRDQPQHF. The CDR3 DNA is TGTGCCAGCAGTGAATTCTTGCGGGATCAGCCCCAGCATTTT.

Turning to this clone: The sample has other DNA sequences that encode this CDR3 too. J is TRBJ1-1 and V is TRBV12-3 or TRBV12-4, with no clear D. This CDR3 is 12 amino acids long. Trimming removed 5 bases from V and 0 bases from J, with 4 bases in between. This CDR3 reads CASSLLNTEAFF. The CDR3 DNA follows: TGTGCCAGCAGTCTTCTGAACACTGAAGCTTTCTTT.